This record covers a single T cell receptor beta chain. The antigen remains undetermined. The data were obtained in a study of OX40 agonist ivuxolimab in advanced cancers. Across the whole study: Three patients got partial responses; one had hepatocellular carcinoma and two had cutaneous melanoma.

General study points: Some nonresponders also had low normalized T-cell clonal expansion.

This CDR3 region has 16 residues. Germline CDR1 is SNHLY and CDR2 is FYNNEI. V lost 7 bases and J lost 0; bases outside the gene matches: 11. The repertoire was sequenced with immunoSEQ multiplex PCR; TCRdb's copy has only in-frame clones and lacks some. The repertoire holds around 100,000 clones, with 90% to 95% as singletons. The genes are TRBV2 and TRBJ2-7, with 8 bases aligning to TRBD2. This sample comprised CD4+ or CD8+ T cells sorted from blood, obtained in a trial of the OX40 agonist ivuxolimab. This sequence originates from an adult with an advanced solid tumor such as melanoma, head and neck, liver or kidney cancer. Here the CDR3 reads CASTPSGTSVSYEQYF. The CDR3 coding sequence is TGTGCCAGCACGCCCTCCGGGACTAGTGTCTCCTACGAGCAGTACTTC.